This T cell receptor (beta chain) was sequenced for a study of OX40 agonist ivuxolimab in advanced cancers. Study-level background: Patients treated during dose escalation were battling hepatocellular carcinoma, melanoma, renal cell or head and neck cancer.

TCRdb's table, derived via immunoSEQ multiplex PCR, lists solely in-frame clones and lacks some. Here the sample spans roughly 72,000 clones, more than 65% being singletons. This clone was observed a handful of times. The CDR3 covers 13 residues. V was cut by 7 bases and J by 10 bases, with 20 bases left in between. The germline gives CDR1 SGHRS, CDR2 YFSETQ. This chain joins TRBV5-1 and TRBJ1-2; TRBD1 might be the D (5 bases). This material consisted of CD4+ or CD8+ T cells sorted from blood, taken in a trial of the OX40 agonist ivuxolimab. This sequence originates from an adult with an advanced solid tumor such as melanoma, head and neck, liver or kidney cancer. The CDR3: CASLPTEGRDYTF. For the CDR3, the DNA is TGCGCCAGCCTTCCCACGGAGGGGCGTGACTACACCTTC.